A single sample gave rise to the 18 T cell receptor beta chains below, sequenced in a study of T cells after yellow fever vaccination (dated by TCRdb to the late 2010s). This specimen's treatment or condition label, interpreted: live attenuated yellow fever vaccine strain. Libraries were constructed by 5' RACE. The instrument was an Illumina NovaSeq 6000. TCRdb applied fastp at Q25 and MiXCR to the public reads, then kept only in-frame beta chains. Each CDR3 protein gets just one entry, which takes the most common genes and DNA from the rows behind it. The sample has 250,000 or so distinct CDR3 sequences on record, around 3.5% of them singletons. Jointly, the top ten make up 15% to 20% of the sample. The sample here was PBMCs, taken 15 days after the yellow fever booster vaccination. These receptor sequences come from a man between 18 and 35 years old who received the YFV17D yellow fever vaccine.

This clonotype was found many times. Given a much more abundant clone one base away, this may be a read error. The chain joins TRBV12-3 or TRBV12-4 to TRBJ2-2; D unresolved. Trimming left V 6 bases short and J 0 bases short, with 5 bases between. This CDR3 comprises 13 residues. In DNA, the CDR3 is TGTGCCAGCAGGGGGACGAACACCGGGGAGCTGTTTTTT. This codes for CASRGTNTGELFF.

Many counts were recorded for this clonotype. The chain couples TRBV5-1 to TRBJ1-1; 11 nucleotides match TRBD1. V lost 6 bases and J lost 4; bases outside the gene matches: 11. Germline loops: CDR1 SGHRS, CDR2 YFSETQ. This CDR3 region has 16 residues. CDR3 in DNA: TGCGCCAGCACCGATCTGCCCGGGACAGGGGGCACTGAAGCTTTCTTT. Amino acids: CASTDLPGTGGTEAFF.

This clonotype was seen repeatedly, ten times or more. The chain recombines TRBV5-4 with TRBJ1-1; tentatively, D is TRBD1 (5 bases). The germline V gene has CDR1 SGHNT and CDR2 YYREEE (reference sequence). The CDR3 has 14 amino acids. Trimming took 2 bases from V and 1 from J, leaving 9 bases between them. The CDR3 nucleotides read TGTGCCAGCAGCTTCCAGGGCGGGAACACTGAAGCTTTCTTT. It encodes CASSFQGGNTEAFF.

This clonotype was seen many times. The chain carries TRBV5-1 and TRBJ1-1, with unresolved D. V lost 0 bases and J lost 8, with 5 bases in between. The CDR3 loop spans 11 amino acids. Germline V gene lookup returns CDR1 SGHRS and CDR2 YFSETQ. CDR3 amino acids: CASSLDSEAFF. CDR3 bases: TGCGCCAGCAGCTTGGACAGCGAAGCTTTCTTT. The full variable domain, completed using reference TRBV5-1 and TRBJ1-1, is KAGVTQTPRYLIKTRGQQVTLSCSPISGHRSVSWYQQTPGQGLQFLFEYFSETQRNKGNFPGRFSGRQFSNSRSEMNVSTLELGDSALYLCASSLDSEAFFGQGTRLTVV.

This clonotype showed up many times. The chain uses TRBV5-1 and TRBJ1-5; 7 nucleotides match TRBD1. Germline CDR1 is SGHRS and CDR2 is YFSETQ. Trimming removed 4 bases from V and 4 bases from J; junction bases left unmatched: 5. The CDR3 runs 14 residues. CDR3 bases: TGCGCCAGCAGCCTCGGGACAGTAAATCAGCCCCAGCATTTT. It codes for CASSLGTVNQPQHF.

This clonotype was counted many times. The chain uses TRBV7-7 and TRBJ2-7; a weak D match, TRBD2 (6 bases). Per germline, CDR1 SSHAT and CDR2 FNYEAQ (reference sequence). CDR3 length: 13 residues. The CDR3 reads CASSLAPGVEQYV. DNA for the CDR3: TGTGCTAGCAGCTTAGCGCCGGGGGTCGAGCAGTACGTC.

This clonotype was counted many times. This chain uses TRBV4-3 with TRBJ1-6, with D perhaps matching TRBD1 (5 bases). This CDR3 is 15 amino acids long. The germline CDR1 and CDR2 sequences are LGHNA and YSLEER. V lost 2 bases, J lost 9 bases, and 14 bases lay in between. The CDR3 loop reads CASSQLGGGVSPLHF. CDR3 sequence (DNA): TGCGCCAGCAGCCAACTAGGTGGGGGGGTTTCACCCCTCCACTTT.

This clonotype came up many times. This sequence joins TRBV6-2 or TRBV6-3 and TRBJ2-3; D ambiguous. The CDR3 sequence is 11 residues long. The V end lost 6 bases, the J end lost 6 bases, and 7 bases lay between the germline ends. Germline V gene lookup returns CDR1 MNHEY and CDR2 SVGEGT. The CDR3 bases are TGTGCCAGCAGCATGGGCGATACGCAGTATTTT. Amino acids: CASSMGDTQYF.

The sample holds many counts of this clonotype. The V call is TRBV3-1, the J call TRBJ2-5; possibly TRBD2 for D (6 bases). The germline V gene encodes CDR1 LGHDT and CDR2 YNNKEL (reference sequence). This CDR3 spans 11 amino acids. Trimming took off 10 bases at V and 7 bases at J, with 13 bases between the two ends. The CDR3 protein is CATAGGATQYF. Here the CDR3 DNA reads TGTGCCACCGCCGGGGGAGCGACCCAGTACTTC.

This clonotype was detected ten times or more. This sequence joins TRBV5-6 and TRBJ2-1; D is possibly TRBD2 (5 bases). Trimming stripped 6 bases from V and 4 bases from J, with 14 bases between. The CDR3 runs to 14 residues. CDR1 is SGHDT, CDR2 YYEEEE, per germline. CDR3 region: CASNTLGPYNEQFF. The DNA of the CDR3 is TGTGCCAGCAACACACTAGGCCCATACAATGAGCAGTTCTTC.

This clonotype was seen repeatedly, ten times or more. This rearrangement joins TRBV7-2 to TRBJ2-5; D is perhaps TRBD1 (5 bases). Looked up from germline, CDR1 is SGHTA and CDR2 is FQGNSA. The CDR3 spans 13 residues. The ends were cut back, 7 bases at V and 2 bases at J, with 11 bases in the middle. CDR3 residues: CASTSRQQETQYF. The CDR3 DNA reads TGTGCCAGCACCTCCCGACAGCAAGAGACCCAGTACTTC.

This clonotype was seen ten or more times. V usage is TRBV12-3 or TRBV12-4 and J usage is TRBJ2-1, with 15 bases that match TRBD2. V shed 5 bases and J 10 bases; nucleotides not matched to a gene: 15. CDR3 length: 18 amino acids. The DNA of the CDR3 is TGTGCCAGCAGTCAACAGGGGGCGCCGGGACTAGCGGGGGGAGAGCAGTTCTTC. As protein: CASSQQGAPGLAGGEQFF.

This clonotype was found many times. This chain connects TRBV7-2 to TRBJ2-2; D is unclear. Germline V gene lookup returns CDR1 SGHTA and CDR2 FQGNSA. Trimming took 3 bases from V and 0 from J, leaving 11 bases between them. CDR3 length: 16 residues. The CDR3 bases are TGTGCCAGCAGCTTCCAGCTACCAGCGAACACCGGGGAGCTGTTTTTT. The encoded protein is CASSFQLPANTGELFF.

This clonotype was detected ten times or more. At one boundary the junction diverges from the germline segment, which might be a read error. This chain joins TRBV29-1 and TRBJ2-3; no clear D gene. Germline lookup yields CDR1 SQVTM and CDR2 ANQGSEA. The CDR3 contains 16 residues. CDR3 amino acids: CSVEGTTASSTDTQYF. CDR3 in DNA: TGCAGCGTCGAAGGCACGACCGCTTCTAGCACAGATACGCAGTATTTT.

This clonotype showed up many times. J is TRBJ2-3 and V is TRBV5-1; D is undetermined. Per germline, CDR1 SGHRS and CDR2 YFSETQ. V was trimmed by 6 bases and J by 2 bases, leaving 13 bases between them. This CDR3 comprises 14 residues. In DNA, the CDR3 is TGCGCCAGCAAGCCTTCAGTGGTCACAGATACGCAGTATTTT. It translates to CASKPSVVTDTQYF.

Many counts were recorded for this clonotype. The chain has TRBV5-1 and TRBJ2-1; tentatively, D is TRBD1 (6 bases). CDR1 is SGHRS and CDR2 is YFSETQ in the germline V gene. V was trimmed by 5 bases and J by 8 bases, leaving 14 bases between them. The CDR3 covers 13 residues. Written as DNA, the CDR3 is TGCGCCAGCAGGGCGAGGGGGATCGATGAGCAGTTCTTC. Translation gives CASRARGIDEQFF.

This clonotype was seen ten or more times. The genes are TRBV12-5 and TRBJ2-1; D call uncertain. The CDR3 loop spans 14 amino acids. Germline lookup yields CDR1 LGHNT and CDR2 FRNRAP. V was pared by 5 bases and J by 0 bases, with 8 bases between. Written as DNA, the CDR3 is TGTGCTAGTGGTCTAGAGAGCTCCTACAATGAGCAGTTCTTC. The encoded protein is CASGLESSYNEQFF.

In its sample, this clonotype was seen many times. The chain links TRBV13 to TRBJ1-4, with a weak D call TRBD1 (6 bases). The V and J ends lost 7 bases and 12 bases respectively, with 30 bases between them. This CDR3 has 17 residues. Germline CDR1 and CDR2: PRHDT and FYEKMQ (reference sequence). CDR3 nucleotides: TGTGCCAGCACCCTGAGGGGGGCGGCAGGGGCGTTGAGGGAACTGTTTTTT. Its translation is CASTLRGAAGALRELFF. The full variable domain, in which reference TRBV13 and TRBJ1-4 provide the parts outside the CDR3, is AAGVIQSPRHLIKEKRETATLKCYPIPRHDTVYWYQQGPGQDPQFLISFYEKMQSDKGSIPDRFSAQQFSDYHSELNMSSLELGDSALYFCASTLRGAAGALRELFFGSGTQLSVL.